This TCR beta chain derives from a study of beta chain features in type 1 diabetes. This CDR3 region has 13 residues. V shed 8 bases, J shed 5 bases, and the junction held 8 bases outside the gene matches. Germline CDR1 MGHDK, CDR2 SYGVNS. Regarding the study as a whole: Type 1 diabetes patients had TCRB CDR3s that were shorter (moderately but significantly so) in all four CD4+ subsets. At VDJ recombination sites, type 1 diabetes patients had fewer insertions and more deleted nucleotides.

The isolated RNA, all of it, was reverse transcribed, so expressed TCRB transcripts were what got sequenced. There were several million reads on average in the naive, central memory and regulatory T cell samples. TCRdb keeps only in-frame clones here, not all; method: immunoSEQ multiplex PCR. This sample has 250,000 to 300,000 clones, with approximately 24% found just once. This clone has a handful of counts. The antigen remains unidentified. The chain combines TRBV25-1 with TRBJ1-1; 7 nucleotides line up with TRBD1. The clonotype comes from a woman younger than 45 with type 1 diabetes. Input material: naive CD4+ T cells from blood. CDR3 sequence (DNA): TGTGCCAGCGGGGGACAGACCCTAACTGAAGCTTTCTTT. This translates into CASGGQTLTEAFF.